This is a list of T cell receptor beta chains from one sample in a study of metastatic and nonmetastatic thyroid tumors. TCRdb re-processed the PCR reads through MiXCR. The table lists some 5,500 clones, roughly 27% of them singletons, with around 19% in the top ten. Sequencing was carried out using adjacent normal tissue. These receptors originate from a female donor with papillary thyroid cancer or a benign thyroid nodule (not recorded which). Some clones in this sample may be carry-over from other donors' samples. CDR3s leave out the opening cysteine and the closing phenylalanine or tryptophan.

v_call	cdr3_length	j_call	cdr3_aa
TRBV20-1	12	TRBJ2-7	SAQDRGTSYEQY
TRBV7-8	12	TRBJ2-7	ASSPRGASYEQY
TRBV7-2	11	TRBJ1-5	ASSLGGEQPQH
TRBV19	13	TRBJ1-2	ASSVDRGFFYGYT
TRBV28	11	TRBJ1-2	ASRSTGEYGYT
TRBV12-3/TRBV12-4	13	TRBJ2-2	ASRRAFGGTGELF
TRBV7-9	11	TRBJ2-7	ASSADGRDEQY
TRBV12-3/TRBV12-4	11	TRBJ2-3	ASSFKGADTQY
TRBV20-1	10	TRBJ1-2	SALVAGYGYT
TRBV7-2	10	TRBJ1-1	TSSLGNTEAF
TRBV28	16	TRBJ2-7	ASSFGLAAGPVSYEQY
TRBV7-2	12	TRBJ2-7	ASSPTVSPYEQY
TRBV27	12	TRBJ1-2	ASRAPGANYGYT
TRBV6-1	9	TRBJ1-1	ATRVGGEAF
TRBV5-1	14	TRBJ2-7	ASSSLQGARSDEQY
TRBV15	12	TRBJ1-2	ATSLPPINYGYT
TRBV5-6	12	TRBJ1-6	ASSREEPGSPLH
TRBV27	15	TRBJ2-3	ASSLLGTPSSTDTQY
TRBV19	11	TRBJ1-1	ASSIEGNTEAF
TRBV30	13	TRBJ2-7	AWSPGPRGHYEQY
TRBV11-2	14	TRBJ2-3	ASSLDRTGGPDTQY
TRBV19	14	TRBJ2-2	ASSVIQGAGTGELF
TRBV15	11	TRBJ1-2	ATSRTINYGYT
TRBV28	10	TRBJ2-7	ASGPGGDEQY
TRBV6-1	12	TRBJ2-1	ASTAGDRYNEQF
TRBV11-2	13	TRBJ1-2	ASSLDSAPAYGYT
TRBV20-1	16	TRBJ2-4	SARTTAGGVAAKNIQY
TRBV7-2	15	TRBJ2-5	ASSLAPGRAGGETPY
TRBV11-2	11	TRBJ2-2	ASTIRSPGELF
TRBV7-2	14	TRBJ2-6	ASSLAGASGANVPT
TRBV9	13	TRBJ2-7	ASSGSTSGSYEQY
TRBV6-5	15	TRBJ1-2	ASSYTSQGGGDYGYT
TRBV28	13	TRBJ1-6	ASSDRDSLRGTLH
TRBV7-6	13	TRBJ1-1	ASSRDTYTNTEAF
TRBV29-1	10	TRBJ2-5	STARYQETQY
TRBV12-3/TRBV12-4	10	TRBJ2-1	ASNEGGTEQF
TRBV19	13	TRBJ2-6	ASSIKNSGANVLT
TRBV20-1	8	TRBJ2-7	SPQGGEQY
TRBV9	13	TRBJ1-5	ASSPGRTSGQPQH
TRBV11-2	11	TRBJ2-7	ASSLGPVYEQY
TRBV11-2	15	TRBJ2-1	ASSLGRVGSSYNEQF
TRBV6-1	14	TRBJ2-1	ASSDVQGKSYNEQF
TRBV10-1	13	TRBJ2-1	ASSRGGKTYNEQF
TRBV11-2	10	TRBJ1-1	ASSLVGYEAF
TRBV28	16	TRBJ2-6	ASSVRTLLLPVANVLT
TRBV7-9	17	TRBJ1-3	ASSLATTNLPSLGNTIY
TRBV4-2	17	TRBJ2-1	ASSQDWEPGLGFYNEQF
TRBV27	12	TRBJ2-1	ASSFSGSGDEQF
TRBV11-2	15	TRBJ2-3	ASSSGLAGGDTDTQY
TRBV5-1	11	TRBJ1-1	ASSLLGSTEAF
TRBV27	16	TRBJ2-3	ASRKATSGRRSTDTQY
TRBV2	12	TRBJ2-2	ASRDRANTGELF
TRBV20-1	12	TRBJ1-1	RARDARKENEAF
TRBV19	14	TRBJ2-7	ASSIGDSGTTYEQY
TRBV28	13	TRBJ2-3	ASSSPTSSINTRY